This TCR beta chain was recorded in a study of blood T cell repertoires in COVID-19. Study-level information: The analysed material was cDNA or gDNA that came from T cells, B-cell-depleted T cells, or PBMCs.

The germline V gene encodes CDR1 KGHDR and CDR2 SFDVKD. This CDR3 has 15 residues. V was trimmed by 2 bases and J by 3 bases, leaving 12 bases between them. Original processing notes: Estimation of nucleated cell counts was performed using reference gene primer amplification. Data came from immunoSEQ multiplex PCR; TCRdb stores just in-frame clones and leaves some out. V, J and clone size were drawn from that table, and D and trimming were deduced from the DNA. The sample lists approximately 100,000 clones, roughly 71% occurring once. The gene calls are TRBV24-1 and TRBJ1-1, with D possibly TRBD1 on 5 matching bases. The TCR originated in a man at least 80 years old with acute or convalescent COVID-19. The sample taken for sequencing was peripheral blood. CDR3 in amino acids: CATSDSRRGDTEAFF. CDR3 nucleotides: TGTGCCACCAGTGATTCCCGACGGGGGGACACTGAAGCTTTCTTT.